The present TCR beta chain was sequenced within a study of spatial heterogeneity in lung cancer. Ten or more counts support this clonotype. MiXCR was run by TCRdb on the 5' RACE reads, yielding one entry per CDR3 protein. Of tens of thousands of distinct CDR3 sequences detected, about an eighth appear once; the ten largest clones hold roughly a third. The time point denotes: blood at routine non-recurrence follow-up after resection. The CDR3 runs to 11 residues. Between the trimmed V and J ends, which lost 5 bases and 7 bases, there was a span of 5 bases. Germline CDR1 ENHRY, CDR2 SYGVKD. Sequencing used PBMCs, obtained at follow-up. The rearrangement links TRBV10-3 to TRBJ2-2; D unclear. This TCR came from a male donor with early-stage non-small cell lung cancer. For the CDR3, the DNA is TGTGCCATCAGTTCGGGCGGGGAGCTGTTTTTT. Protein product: CAISSGGELFF.